This entry describes one T cell receptor beta chain. The data belong to a study of cytomegalovirus exposure and HLA in healthy donors. Both 60 Vbeta primers and 13 Jbeta primers went into the PCR. The data were produced by immunoSEQ multiplex PCR, yet TCRdb's version contains in-frame clones alone and is incomplete. Here the sample spans over 130,000 clones, approximately 67% being singletons. The length of the CDR3 is 15 residues. Trimming stripped 2 bases from V and 5 bases from J, with 15 bases between. The germline V gene encodes CDR1 SGHTA and CDR2 FQGNSA. The sequenced sample was PBMCs. This TCR derives from a woman aged 60 to 75 in good health and CMV-seronegative. This chain links TRBV7-2 with TRBJ2-5; D perhaps matches TRBD1 (6 bases). CDR3 residues: CASSLNWGRGETQYF. CDR3 DNA sequence: TGTGCCAGCAGCTTAAACTGGGGGCGCGGGGAGACCCAGTACTTC.